This record looks at one T cell receptor beta chain sequence and its context. Its matching antigen is unknown. The source of the sample is a study of T cell clones after liver transplantation. Findings and limits, study-wide: Post-transplant time points were not standardized, so conclusions are preliminary.

Some clones are missing from TCRdb's copy, which holds only in-frame ones; the method was immunoSEQ multiplex PCR. The sample has about 74,000 clones; 75% to 85% are singletons. Germline CDR1 LGHNA, CDR2 YSLEER. The CDR3 is 13 residues long. Trimming stripped 0 bases from V and 10 bases from J, with 12 bases between. The chain couples TRBV4-3 to TRBJ1-2; D not resolved. The source material was CD4+ T cells from blood, sampled before liver transplant. The sequence was collected from a human donor who received a liver transplant. For the CDR3, the DNA is TGCGCCAGCAGCCAAGATAGAGGGCTCCTCTACACCTTC. Translation: CASSQDRGLLYTF.